This T cell receptor beta chain originates from a study of monozygotic twins with inflammatory bowel disease. A template switching step added UMIs, each with a 6-nucleotide sample barcode. TCRdb derives one entry per CDR3 protein from the 5' RACE reads, leaving out DNA. This sample's table has 300,000 to 350,000 distinct CDR3 sequences. Of note for this clonotype: Antigen unknown.

Whole blood supplied total RNA, and T cells were not sorted. The CDR3 contains 15 residues. Germline-derived CDR1 and CDR2 are LNHDA and SQIVND (reference sequence). Study findings and constraints: Repertoire similarity did not separate concordant from discordant twins, possibly from limited power.

The genes are TRBV19 and TRBJ2-7; TCRdb selects TRBD1, and the lack of DNA leaves this call unchecked. Sample: blood. This TCR derives from a human donor with ulcerative colitis or Crohn's disease, or a healthy co-twin of an affected twin (not recorded which). CDR3 sequence: CASSISGTGFYEQYF.